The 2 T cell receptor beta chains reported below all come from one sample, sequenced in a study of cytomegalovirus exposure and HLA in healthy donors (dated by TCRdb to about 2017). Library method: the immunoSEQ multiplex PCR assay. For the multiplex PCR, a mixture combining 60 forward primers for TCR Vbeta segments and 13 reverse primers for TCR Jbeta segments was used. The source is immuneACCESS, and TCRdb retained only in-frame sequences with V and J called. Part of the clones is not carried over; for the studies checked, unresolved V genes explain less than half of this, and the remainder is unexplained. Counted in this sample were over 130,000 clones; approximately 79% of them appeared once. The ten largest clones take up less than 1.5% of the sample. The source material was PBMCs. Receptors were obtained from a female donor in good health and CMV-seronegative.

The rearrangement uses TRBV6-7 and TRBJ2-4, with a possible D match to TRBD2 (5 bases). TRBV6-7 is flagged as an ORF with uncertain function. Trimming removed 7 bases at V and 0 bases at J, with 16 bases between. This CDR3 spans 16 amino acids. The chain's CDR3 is CASTLIEGLAKNIQYF. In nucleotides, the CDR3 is TGTGCCAGCACCCTTATTGAGGGTCTAGCCAAAAACATTCAGTACTTC.

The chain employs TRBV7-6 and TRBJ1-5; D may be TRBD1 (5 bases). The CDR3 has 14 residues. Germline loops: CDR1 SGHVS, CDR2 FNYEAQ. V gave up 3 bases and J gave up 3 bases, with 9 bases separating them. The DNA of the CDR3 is TGTGCCAGCAGCTTTAGGGGTCTCAATCAGCCCCAGCATTTT. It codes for CASSFRGLNQPQHF.